The next 5 T cell receptor beta chains were all read from a single sample in a study of T cells in Graves' hyperthyroidism and ophthalmopathy. Amplification yielded TCR beta CDR3 regions, with RNA transcripts as the source. When the TCR CDR3 underwent first-round RT-PCR, the HTBI primer set was used. A single record per CDR3 protein comes from TCRdb applying MiXCR to the multiplex PCR reads. Of roughly 700,000 distinct CDR3 sequences listed, approximately 40% are singletons. Sequences were obtained from blood. The receptors originated from a woman aged 40 to 50 with Graves' hyperthyroidism.

The rearrangement joins TRBV5-1 to TRBJ2-7; 11 nucleotides align to TRBD1. The trim removed 2 bases at V and 0 bases at J, leaving 7 bases unmatched. The CDR3 is 17 amino acids. The germline gives CDR1 SGHRS, CDR2 YFSETQ. The CDR3 DNA reads as TGCGCCAGCAGCTTTTCGGCGGGGACAGGGGGCTCCTACGAGCAGTACTTC. Translated: CASSFSAGTGGSYEQYF.

As regards this clonotype: One end of the junction fails to match germline, which may point to a read error. The V and J genes are TRBV9 and TRBJ2-5, with 8 bases fitting TRBD1. Germline CDR1 reads SGDLS; CDR2 reads YYNGEE. The CDR3 spans 13 residues. CDR3: CASSATPGQGITF. DNA for the CDR3: TGTGCCAGCAGCGCGACCCCTGGACAGGGTATAACCTTC. The full variable domain, completed using reference TRBV9 and TRBJ2-5, is DSGVTQTPKHLITATGQRVTLRCSPRSGDLSVYWYQQSLDQGLQFLIQYYNGEERAKGNILERFSAQQFPDLHSELNLSSLELGDSALYFCASSATPGQGITFGPGTRLLVL.

This clonotype was seen at least ten times. In DNA form, the CDR3 reads TGTGCCAGCCAAGATGTGGGCACTGAAGCTTTCTTT. Its protein product is CASQDVGTEAFF. This chain uses TRBV25-1 with TRBJ1-1; D gene unclear. V lost 8 bases to trimming and J lost 4 bases, with 11 bases between them. Germline loops: CDR1 MGHDK, CDR2 SYGVNS. The CDR3 is 12 amino acids.

The table lists this clonotype with many counts. The rearrangement joins TRBV15 to TRBJ1-1, with unresolved D. V dropped 0 bases and J dropped 3 bases, with 5 bases sitting between them. The germline V gene has CDR1 LNHNV and CDR2 YYDKDF (reference sequence). This CDR3 region has 13 residues. CDR3 bases: TGTGCCACCAGCAGAGAAGAAGACACTGAAGCTTTCTTT. Translation gives CATSREEDTEAFF. The entire variable domain, with the rest obtained from reference TRBV15 and TRBJ1-1, is as follows: DAMVIQNPRYQVTQFGKPVTLSCSQTLNHNVMYWYQQKSSQAPKLLFHYYDKDFNNEADTPDNFQSRRPNTSFCFLDIRSPGLGDTAMYLCATSREEDTEAFFGQGTRLTVV.

The chain has TRBV28 and TRBJ1-3, with 9 positions matching TRBD1. J was trimmed by 8 bases and V by 5 bases; bases with no gene match: 10. CDR3 length: 15 residues. Germline V gene data show CDR1 as MDHEN and CDR2 as SYDVKM. CDR3 DNA sequence: TGTGCCAGCAGTCGTACAGGGGGCGCGTTAGACACCATATATTTT. Its protein is CASSRTGGALDTIYF.